This record looks at one T cell receptor (beta chain) sequence and its context. Its target antigen remains unknown. No per-base quality is available; no much larger clone lies one base away. Different DNA sequences within this sample yield the same CDR3. The treatment or condition label, read with the paper, signifies: 15 to 20 received Ad26.COV2.S at low or high dose, single or two shots; five or six received placebo; per-sample allocation not given. Repertoires of vaccine and placebo recipients were sequenced from samples collected on day 63 after the first injection. Between 29 July and 7 August 2020, Cohort 1b enrolled about 27 adults aged 18-55 years at one site in Boston, USA. As a vaccine, Ad26.COV2.S was a replication-incompetent adenovirus type 26 vector that expressed a prefusion-stabilized SARS-CoV-2 spike protein derived from the original Wuhan strain. TCRbeta CDR3 regions were sequenced with the immunoSEQ Assay. After extraction, genomic DNA underwent amplification by bias-controlled multiplex PCR, followed by high-throughput sequencing. In the paper's pipeline: Collapsing and filtering of sequences were performed to quantify the absolute abundance of each unique TCRbeta CDR3 region. T cell fraction was estimated by normalizing TCRbeta template counts to usable DNA, with usable DNA measured through amplification of reference genes found in all nucleated cells. Repertoire TCRs were annotated as SARS-CoV-2-specific when V gene, CDR3 amino acid sequence and J gene were exactly matched to a known reactive TCR set. The reference SARS-CoV-2 TCR set was derived from MIRA and filtered for enrichment in COVID-19-positive ImmuneCODE repertoires, a step that removed public or cross-reactive TCRs. Using the MIRA antigens, annotated TCRs were further analysed by specific ORF or by position within an ORF. Depth was the summed frequency of annotated unique rearrangements, while breadth was defined as annotated unique rearrangements over total unique productive rearrangements. TCR breadth was compared between groups using two-sided Wilcoxon rank-sum tests. What TCRdb holds here is the immuneACCESS table cut down to in-frame rearrangements. Part of the clones is not present; checked against another copy, under half of the missing clones reflect an unresolved V gene, and the others are unexplained. The D gene and trimming were derived from the DNA, and the V and J assignments and clone size from that table. The sample profile shows about 470,000 clones; less than 95% of them were found once. The top ten constitute about 4.1% of the sample.

The data belong to a study of Ad26.COV2.S vaccination and SARS-CoV-2 variants (dated by TCRdb to the early 2020s). Looking at the study overall: Vaccine-arm donors came from COV1001, a multicentre, randomized, double-blind, placebo-controlled phase I-IIa trial of Ad26.COV2.S in healthy adults. Dosing of Ad26.COV2.S was intramuscular, at either 5x10^10 or 1x10^11 viral particles, delivered as one shot or as two shots spaced 56 days apart. TCRbeta repertoire sequencing was used to assess the specificity and breadth of SARS-CoV-2-reactive T cell receptors after Ad26.COV2.S vaccination. The TCR-sequenced set comprised about 32 samples: approximately 19 Ad26.COV2.S vaccine recipients, 5 placebo recipients and 8 SARS-CoV-2 convalescent individuals. Trial participants were randomized into five groups of five, in which low-dose or high-dose Ad26.COV2.S was given once or twice, or placebo was given on both occasions. Investigators did not know the trial group allocation while performing experiments and assessing outcomes. The paper as a whole reports these results and caveats: The study lacked the statistical power to compare responses across vaccine doses or regimens. The authors noted that total T cell responses may have been underestimated by the TCR breadth and depth analyses. Spike-specific TCR breadth was higher in Ad26.COV2.S recipients than in placebo recipients (P = 0.0014). Non-spike TCR breadth was comparable between vaccine and placebo recipients, consistent with the vaccine containing only spike. After vaccination, substantial breadth of spike-specific CD8+ and CD4+ T cell responses was reported.

CDR1 and CDR2 are drawn from the germline V gene: MNHEY, SVGEGT. Trimming at the junction amounts to 2 bases on V and 1 base on J, and the germline ends lie 6 bases apart. The CDR3 spans 13 residues, from the cysteine through the phenylalanine. Of all the DNA, just the CDR3 is kept, 39 bases in frame from base 1. The rearranged chain carries TRBV6-2 or TRBV6-3 and TRBJ2-7; no confident D gene assignment can be made. The clonotype was recovered from a person aged 18 to 65 who received the Ad26.COV2.S COVID-19 vaccine or a placebo. Sequenced here: peripheral blood, sampled in a trial of Ad26.COV2.S vaccine versus placebo. CDR3 reads: CASSYSVSYEQYF. The DNA reads TGTGCCAGCAGTTACAGCGTGTCCTACGAGCAGTACTTC.